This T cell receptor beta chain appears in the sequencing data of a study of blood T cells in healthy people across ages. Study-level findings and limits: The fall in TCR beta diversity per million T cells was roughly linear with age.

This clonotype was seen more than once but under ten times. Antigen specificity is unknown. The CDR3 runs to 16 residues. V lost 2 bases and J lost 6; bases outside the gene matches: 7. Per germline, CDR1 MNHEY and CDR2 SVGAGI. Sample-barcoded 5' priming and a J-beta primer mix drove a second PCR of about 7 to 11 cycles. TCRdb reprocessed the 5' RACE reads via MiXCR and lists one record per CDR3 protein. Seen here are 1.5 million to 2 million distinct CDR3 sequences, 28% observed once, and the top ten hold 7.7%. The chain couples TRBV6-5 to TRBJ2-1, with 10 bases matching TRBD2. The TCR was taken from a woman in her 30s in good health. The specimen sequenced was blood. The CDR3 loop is CASSYSSGGASNEQFF. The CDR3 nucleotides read TGTGCCAGCAGTTACAGCAGCGGGGGGGCTAGCAATGAGCAGTTCTTC.